This TCR beta chain emerged from a study of cytomegalovirus exposure and HLA in healthy donors. V gave up 0 bases and J gave up 8 bases; unmatched junction bases: 2. There are 14 residues in the CDR3. The V gene's germline CDR1 is LGHNA and CDR2 YNFKEQ. PCR amplification relied on 60 Vbeta primers (plus 13 Jbeta primers). Data came from immunoSEQ multiplex PCR; TCRdb stores just in-frame clones and leaves some out. This table has about 130,000 clones, approximately 84% appearing once. The receptor comes from a woman in her forties in good health and CMV-seronegative. Specimen: PBMCs. The gene calls are TRBV4-2 and TRBJ2-3; 10 nucleotides line up with TRBD2. The CDR3 loop is CASSQEVAGGTQYF. CDR3 in DNA: TGTGCCAGCAGCCAAGAGGTAGCGGGAGGTACGCAGTATTTT.